A single sample gave rise to the 23 T cell receptor beta chains below, sequenced in a study of long-term antiretroviral therapy in people with HIV. The immunoSEQ assay was v3.0, run at survey level. The method was immunoSEQ multiplex PCR; TCRdb's version includes in-frame clones alone and lacks a portion of them. The sample shows about 12,000 clones, 70% to 80% of them seen only once. The source material was unsorted PBMCs, sampled 3 to 3.3 years before starting antiretroviral therapy. These receptors were taken from a man between 40 and 49 years old with HIV.

The chain links TRBV7-8 to TRBJ2-2; D call uncertain. V was pared by 0 bases and J by 6 bases, with 2 bases between. This CDR3 contains 12 residues. Germline-derived CDR1 and CDR2 are SGHVS and FQNEAQ. In DNA, the CDR3 is TGTGCCAGCAGCTTAGCTTCCGGGGAGCTGTTTTTT. It encodes CASSLASGELFF.

The V and J genes are TRBV9 and TRBJ2-7; TRBD1 matches at 8 bases. J was trimmed by 9 bases and V by 3 bases; bases with no gene match: 8. This CDR3 has 13 amino acids. Germline loops: CDR1 SGDLS, CDR2 YYNGEE. DNA for the CDR3: TGTGCCAGCAGCGCAGGGACAGGATCGCTGCAGTACTTC. It yields the protein CASSAGTGSLQYF.

This chain links TRBV30 with TRBJ2-5, with unresolved D. Trimming left V 1 base short and J 1 base short, with 10 bases between. Germline values: CDR1 GTSNPN, CDR2 SVGIG (reference sequence). This CDR3 has 14 amino acids. CDR3 in amino acids: CAWSEGQSQETQYF. The CDR3 DNA follows: TGTGCCTGGAGTGAAGGGCAGTCCCAAGAGACCCAGTACTTC.

This clone counts as medium-sized (0.01 to 0.1%). The V gene is TRBV29-1, the J gene TRBJ2-7; no clear D gene. Trimming shortened V by 7 bases and J by 0 bases, and 13 bases separated the two germline ends. Germline CDR1 and CDR2: SQVTM and ANQGSEA. This CDR3 contains 13 residues. CDR3 residues: CSGSDGYSYEQYF. In nucleotides, the CDR3 is TGCAGCGGATCGGACGGATACTCCTACGAGCAGTACTTC.

The rearrangement links TRBV29-1 to TRBJ2-1; D is unresolved. The CDR3 length is 17 residues. Germline V gene lookup returns CDR1 SQVTM and CDR2 ANQGSEA. V dropped 0 bases and J dropped 0 bases, with 15 bases sitting between them. The DNA of the CDR3 is TGCAGCGTTGAAGATCCGAGGCTCTCGAGCTCCTACAATGAGCAGTTCTTC. It encodes CSVEDPRLSSSYNEQFF.

This sequence joins TRBV18 and TRBJ2-5; TRBD2 aligns across 15 bases. This CDR3 region has 17 residues. The germline V gene encodes CDR1 KGHSH and CDR2 LQKENI. After removal of 1 base from V and 4 bases from J, the junction contained 4 bases not matched to a gene. CDR3 coding DNA: TGTGCCAGCTCACCACTCCCGGGACTAGCGGGAGGAGAGACCCAGTACTTC. Residues: CASSPLPGLAGGETQYF.

The V gene is TRBV7-3, the J gene TRBJ2-6, with D tentatively TRBD2 (5 bases). CDR1 SGHTA and CDR2 FQGTGA come from the germline V gene. The CDR3 extends over 14 amino acids. V was shortened by 9 bases and J by 4 bases, with 13 bases between the two germline ends. CDR3 nucleotide sequence: TGTGCCAGTGAGGAGGATCCCGGGGCCAACGTCCTGACTTTC. Translating it yields CASEEDPGANVLTF.

The V call is TRBV10-3, the J call TRBJ1-5, with unresolved D. This CDR3 comprises 16 residues. Trimming took 0 bases from V and 0 from J, leaving 9 bases between them. Germline CDR1 reads ENHRY; CDR2 reads SYGVKD. The CDR3 sequence is CAISESSASSNQPQHF. For the CDR3, the DNA is TGTGCCATCAGTGAGTCGTCAGCGAGTAGCAATCAGCCCCAGCATTTT.

The CDR3 coding sequence is TGTGCCAGCAGCGCGGCAGGACTAAGAGAGACCTACGAGCAGTACTTC. Protein sequence: CASSAAGLRETYEQYF. The chain couples TRBV2 to TRBJ2-7; tentatively, D is TRBD2 (6 bases). This CDR3 has 16 residues. CDR1 and CDR2 (germline): SNHLY, FYNNEI. V lost 6 bases and J 2 bases, leaving 20 bases between the germline ends. The variable domain in full, with the rest retrieved from reference TRBV2 and TRBJ2-7, is EPEVTQTPSHQVTQMGQEVILRCVPISNHLYFYWYRQILGQKVEFLVSFYNNEISEKSEIFDDQFSVERPDGSNFTLKIRSTKLEDSAMYFCASSAAGLRETYEQYFGPGTRLTVT.

As DNA, the CDR3 is TGTGCCAGCAGCACCGGGGACTACCCAGGCACAGATACGCAGTATTTT. It encodes CASSTGDYPGTDTQYF. This sequence joins TRBV7-7 and TRBJ2-3, with 7 bases aligning to TRBD2. The CDR3 contains 16 residues. V shed 5 bases, J shed 1 base, and the junction held 9 bases outside the gene matches. Germline CDR1 SSHAT, CDR2 FNYEAQ (reference sequence). Variable domain in full (rest from reference TRBV7-7 and TRBJ2-3): GAGVSQSPRYKVTKRGQDVTLRCDPISSHATLYWYQQALGQGPEFLTYFNYEAQPDKSGLPSDRFSAERPEGSISTLTIQRTEQRDSAMYRCASSTGDYPGTDTQYFGPGTRLTVL.

This clone was counted once. The CDR3 DNA sequence: TGTGCCAGCAGTATTGGACAGGAGCGAAACACTGAAGCTTTCTTT. It translates to CASSIGQERNTEAFF. The gene calls are TRBV27 and TRBJ1-1; 7 bases are shared with TRBD1. The CDR3 loop spans 15 amino acids. Germline V lookup: CDR1 MNHEY, CDR2 SMNVEV (reference sequence). With 5 bases clipped from V and 2 bases from J, the junction kept 8 bases outside the gene matches.

This clone is deemed medium-sized. This sequence joins TRBV27 and TRBJ2-1, with a weak D call TRBD1 (6 bases). Germline CDR1 and CDR2: MNHEY and SMNVEV (reference sequence). CDR3 length: 12 residues. Trimming removed 10 bases at V and 7 bases at J, with 14 bases between. Here the CDR3 DNA reads TGTGCCACCTCGAGGGGGAGTAATGAGCAGTTCTTC. It translates to CATSRGSNEQFF.

This chain uses TRBV4-2 with TRBJ2-1; 11 bases fit TRBD2. Germline V gene lookup returns CDR1 LGHNA and CDR2 YNFKEQ. The length of the CDR3 is 16 residues. V shed 0 bases and J 8 bases; nucleotides not matched to a gene: 6. CDR3 in amino acids: CASSQDLGLAADEQFF. The DNA for the CDR3 is TGTGCCAGCAGCCAAGATCTGGGACTAGCGGCAGATGAGCAGTTCTTC.

This rearrangement joins TRBV10-3 to TRBJ2-3; 9 positions agree with TRBD2. The V gene end was trimmed by 9 bases and the J gene end by 2 bases; junction bases not matched to a gene: 9. Germline loops: CDR1 ENHRY, CDR2 SYGVKD. The CDR3 sequence is 15 residues long. The DNA for the CDR3 is TGTGCCATTGGGACTAGCTCAGGGTCCACAGATACGCAGTATTTT. Protein: CAIGTSSGSTDTQYF.

CDR3 residues: CASSPLGTGFYEQYF. CDR3 bases: TGTGCCAGCAGCCCCCTCGGGACAGGGTTCTACGAGCAGTACTTC. The chain joins TRBV6-1 to TRBJ2-7; 9 nucleotides agree with TRBD1. The germline V gene encodes CDR1 MNHNS and CDR2 SASEGT. The trim removed 6 bases at V and 3 bases at J, leaving 9 bases unmatched. CDR3 length equals 15 residues.

The chain is built from TRBV6-6 and TRBJ2-5; weak D call: TRBD2 (6 bases). Germline V CDR1 and CDR2: MNHNY, SVGAGI (reference sequence). The CDR3 runs 15 residues. Trimming cost V 0 bases and J 2 bases, with 10 bases left between them. For the CDR3, the DNA is TGTGCCAGCAGTTACTCGTTAGCGGTACAAGAGACCCAGTACTTC. Amino acid sequence: CASSYSLAVQETQYF.

This chain uses TRBV5-1 with TRBJ2-5; tentatively, D is TRBD1 or TRBD2 (5 bases each). The germline gives CDR1 SGHRS, CDR2 YFSETQ. There are 16 residues in the CDR3. Trimming shortened V by 2 bases and J by 2 bases, and 16 bases separated the two germline ends. The CDR3 bases are TGCGCCAGCAGCTTATCGGGGCCCCCCGTTCAAGAGACCCAGTACTTC. This codes for CASSLSGPPVQETQYF.

This rearrangement joins TRBV11-3 to TRBJ2-7; TRBD1 agrees at 9 bases. The V gene's germline CDR1 is SGHNT and CDR2 YENEEA. J gave up 5 bases and V 1 base, and 6 bases lay outside the gene matches. The CDR3 has 15 residues. The CDR3 loop reads CASSLAGTGSDEQYF. CDR3 sequence (DNA): TGTGCCAGCAGCTTAGCCGGGACAGGGTCTGACGAGCAGTACTTC.

J is TRBJ1-5 and V is TRBV6-5; no clear D gene. Germline-derived CDR1 and CDR2 are MNHEY and SVGAGI. The ends were cut back, 0 bases at V and 5 bases at J, with 11 bases in the middle. The CDR3 spans 15 residues. CDR3 nucleotides: TGTGCCAGCAGTTACTCGGGAGAAACCCATCAGCCCCAGCATTTT. Translated, it gives CASSYSGETHQPQHF.

V usage is TRBV5-1 and J usage is TRBJ2-1, with D tentatively TRBD2 (6 bases). Germline V gene sequence: CDR1 SGHRS, CDR2 YFSETQ. The CDR3 consists of 14 residues. Trimming pared 5 bases from V and 8 bases from J, leaving 17 bases between. The CDR3 loop reads CASRQQTRFDEQFF. The CDR3 region has the DNA TGCGCCAGCAGGCAGCAGACTAGGTTCGATGAGCAGTTCTTC.

The chain carries TRBV14 and TRBJ2-1; TRBD1 or TRBD2 may be the D gene (5 bases each). Germline loops: CDR1 SGHDN, CDR2 FVKESK. Trimming stripped 6 bases from V and 5 bases from J, with 14 bases between. This CDR3 region has 14 residues. The CDR3 sequence is CASRRGGRNNEQFF. The CDR3 DNA reads TGTGCCAGCAGGAGGGGTGGTCGTAACAATGAGCAGTTCTTC.

The chain employs TRBV27 and TRBJ2-2, with D hard to call. The CDR3 loop spans 14 amino acids. Germline CDR1 and CDR2: MNHEY and SMNVEV (reference sequence). Trimming left V 5 bases short and J 6 bases short, with 13 bases between. CDR3 amino acids: CASSPGMGPGELFF. The CDR3 DNA reads as TGTGCCAGCAGTCCCGGCATGGGCCCCGGGGAGCTGTTTTTT.

The chain recombines TRBV7-6 with TRBJ1-1; D is perhaps TRBD1 (5 bases). Trimming removed 2 bases from V and 0 bases from J, with 10 bases in between. Germline lookup yields CDR1 SGHVS and CDR2 FNYEAQ. The CDR3 extends over 15 amino acids. CDR3 region: CASSLPPGMNTEAFF. In nucleotides, the CDR3 is TGTGCCAGCAGCTTACCACCAGGGATGAACACTGAAGCTTTCTTT.